This T cell receptor (beta chain) was recovered during a study of T-cell memory formation after mild COVID-19. Study-wide points: Most CD4+ clones that shrank were in CM and EM, while CD8+ ones turned up in EMRA.

This clonotype appeared a few times. Antigen: not known. Germline V CDR1 and CDR2: MNHEY, SVGEGT. This CDR3 region has 12 residues. V shed 6 bases and J shed 9 bases, with 11 bases lying between them. Constant-segment-primed 5'RACE gave TCR alpha and TCR beta cDNA libraries with sample barcodes and UMIs. MiXCR, run by TCRdb on the 5' RACE reads, gives a single entry per CDR3 protein. The data show 560,000 or so distinct CDR3 sequences, 17% seen once. This chain connects TRBV6-2 or TRBV6-3 to TRBJ2-2, with D uncertain. The receptor was isolated from an adult woman who had mild COVID-19 (a few samples of this study predate the infection). Cell type and time point are not known. The sequencing sample was made of PBMCs or a T cell subset sorted from them (not recorded which). The CDR3, as DNA: TGTGCCAGCAGCCAAGAGAGCAGGGAGCTGTTTTTT. Translation gives CASSQESRELFF.